The clone carrying this T cell receptor beta chain is a singleton in its sample. The CDR3 totals 15 residues. Trimming pared 6 bases from V and 5 bases from J, leaving 17 bases between. The germline CDR1 and CDR2 sequences are SEHNR and FQNEAQ (reference sequence). The data were obtained in a study of blood T cell repertoires in COVID-19. Study-level background: Specimens from acute and convalescent COVID-19 originated in the United States, Italy and Spain. In each case, the material was cDNA or gDNA derived from T cells, B-cell-depleted T cells, or PBMCs.

Per the study methods: Estimation of nucleated cell counts was performed using reference gene primer amplification. Using immunoSEQ multiplex PCR, the repertoire was profiled, and TCRdb retains in-frame clones only, with some absent. V and J calls and clone size are as listed in that table; D and trimming were resolved from the DNA. The repertoire includes 99,000 or so clones, about three quarters of them detected once, and roughly 19% sits in the top ten. The TCR comes from a woman aged 70-85 years with acute or convalescent COVID-19. The sequenced material came from peripheral blood. The chain is built from TRBV7-9 and TRBJ2-1, with a possible D match to TRBD1 (7 bases). The CDR3 reads CASSRQGGRHNEQFF. The DNA for the CDR3 is TGTGCCAGCAGTCGACAGGGAGGACGTCACAATGAGCAGTTCTTC.